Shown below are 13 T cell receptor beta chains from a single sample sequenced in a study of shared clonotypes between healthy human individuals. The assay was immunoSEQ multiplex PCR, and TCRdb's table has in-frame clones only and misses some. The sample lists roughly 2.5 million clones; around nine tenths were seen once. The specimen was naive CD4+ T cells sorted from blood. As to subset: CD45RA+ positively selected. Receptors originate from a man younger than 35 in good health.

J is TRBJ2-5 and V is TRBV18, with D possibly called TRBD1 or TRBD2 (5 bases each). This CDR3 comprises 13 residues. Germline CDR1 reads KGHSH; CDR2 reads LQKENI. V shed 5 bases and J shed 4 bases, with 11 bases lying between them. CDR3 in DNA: TGTGCCAGCTCAGAGGGGATTGGAGAGACCCAGTACTTC. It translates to CASSEGIGETQYF.

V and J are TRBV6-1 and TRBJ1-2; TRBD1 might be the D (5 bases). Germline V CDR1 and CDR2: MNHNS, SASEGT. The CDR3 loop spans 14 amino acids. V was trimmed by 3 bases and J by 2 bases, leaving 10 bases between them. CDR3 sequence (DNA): TGTGCCAGCAGTGAGGGGGGGAAAAACTATGGCTACACCTTC. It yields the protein CASSEGGKNYGYTF.

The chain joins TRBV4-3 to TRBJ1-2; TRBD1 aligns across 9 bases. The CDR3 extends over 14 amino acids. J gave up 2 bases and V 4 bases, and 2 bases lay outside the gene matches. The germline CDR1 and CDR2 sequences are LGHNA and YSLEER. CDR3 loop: CASSPTGGNYGYTF. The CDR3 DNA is TGCGCCAGCAGCCCCACAGGGGGCAACTATGGCTACACCTTC.

CDR3 nucleotide sequence: TGTGCCAGCCGCCCAGGGGGGCGCACTGAAGCTTTCTTT. Translated, it gives CASRPGGRTEAFF. The chain employs TRBV5-4 and TRBJ1-1; TRBD1 aligns across 7 bases. V lost 7 bases, J lost 4 bases, and 7 bases stayed unmatched. The V gene's germline CDR1 is SGHNT and CDR2 YYREEE (reference sequence). The CDR3 is 13 amino acids.

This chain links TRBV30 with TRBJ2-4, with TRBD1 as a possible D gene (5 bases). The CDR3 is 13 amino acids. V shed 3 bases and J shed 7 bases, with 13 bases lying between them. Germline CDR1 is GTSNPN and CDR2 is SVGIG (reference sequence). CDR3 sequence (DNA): TGTGCCTGGAGCGATGGGGCAGGGAACATTCAGTACTTC. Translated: CAWSDGAGNIQYF.

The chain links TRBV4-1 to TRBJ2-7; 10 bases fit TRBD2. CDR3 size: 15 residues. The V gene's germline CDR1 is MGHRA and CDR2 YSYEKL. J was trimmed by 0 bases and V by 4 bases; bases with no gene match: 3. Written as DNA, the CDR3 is TGCGCCAGCAGCCGTGGACTAGCGGACTCCTACGAGCAGTACTTC. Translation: CASSRGLADSYEQYF.

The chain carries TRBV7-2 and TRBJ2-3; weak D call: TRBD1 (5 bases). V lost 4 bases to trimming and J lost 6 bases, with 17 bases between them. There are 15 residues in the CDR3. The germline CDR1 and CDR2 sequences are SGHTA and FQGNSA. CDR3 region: CASSSRTPGSDTQYF. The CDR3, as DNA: TGTGCCAGCAGCTCCAGAACTCCAGGGTCGGATACGCAGTATTTT.

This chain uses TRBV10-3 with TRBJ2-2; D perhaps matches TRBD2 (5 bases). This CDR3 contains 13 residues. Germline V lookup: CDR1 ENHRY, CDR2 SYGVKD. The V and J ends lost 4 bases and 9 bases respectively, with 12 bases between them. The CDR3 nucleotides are TGTGCCATCAGTGTAACAGAGCGGAGGGAGCTGTTTTTT. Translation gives CAISVTERRELFF.

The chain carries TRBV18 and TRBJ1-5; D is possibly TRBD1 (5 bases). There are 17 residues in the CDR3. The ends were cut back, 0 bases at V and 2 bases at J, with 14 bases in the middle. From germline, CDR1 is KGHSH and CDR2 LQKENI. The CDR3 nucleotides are TGTGCCAGCTCACCACCATTTTTATCAGGGCGCAATCAGCCCCAGCATTTT. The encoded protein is CASSPPFLSGRNQPQHF. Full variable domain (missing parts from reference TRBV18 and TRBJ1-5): NAGVMQNPRHLVRRRGQEARLRCSPMKGHSHVYWYRQLPEEGLKFMVYLQKENIIDESGMPKERFSAEFPKEGPSILRIQQVVRGDSAAYFCASSPPFLSGRNQPQHFGDGTRLSIL.

CDR3 in amino acids: CASSLGTTTNYGYTF. The CDR3 coding sequence is TGTGCCAGCAGTTTAGGGACAACTACTAACTATGGCTACACCTTC. The rearrangement joins TRBV27 to TRBJ1-2, with D possibly being TRBD1 (6 bases). This CDR3 spans 15 amino acids. V was clipped by 2 bases and J by 0 bases, with 10 bases between them. CDR1 MNHEY and CDR2 SMNVEV come from the germline V gene (reference sequence).

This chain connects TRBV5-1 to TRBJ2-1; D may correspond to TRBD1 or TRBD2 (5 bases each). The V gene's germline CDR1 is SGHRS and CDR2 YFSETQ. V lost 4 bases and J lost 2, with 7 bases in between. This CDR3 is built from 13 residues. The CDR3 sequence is CASSVGAYNEQFF. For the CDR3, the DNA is TGCGCCAGCAGCGTGGGGGCCTACAATGAGCAGTTCTTC.

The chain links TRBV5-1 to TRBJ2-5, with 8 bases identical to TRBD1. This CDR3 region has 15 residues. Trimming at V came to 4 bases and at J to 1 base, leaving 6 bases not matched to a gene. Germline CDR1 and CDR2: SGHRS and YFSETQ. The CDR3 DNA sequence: TGCGCCAGCAGCCTTATAACAGGGGGCCAAGAGACCCAGTACTTC. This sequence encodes CASSLITGGQETQYF.

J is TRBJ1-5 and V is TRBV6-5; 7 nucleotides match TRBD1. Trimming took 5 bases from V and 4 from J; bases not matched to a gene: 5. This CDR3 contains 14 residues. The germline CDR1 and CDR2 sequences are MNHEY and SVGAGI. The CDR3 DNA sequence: TGTGCCAGCAGTAGGGACAGCAAGAATCAGCCCCAGCATTTT. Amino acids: CASSRDSKNQPQHF.